The text below deals with one T cell receptor beta chain. Its antigen remains unidentified. Because the CDR3's place on the DNA is in doubt, the DNA is left out and the CDR3 is given as listed by TCRdb. Genomic DNA, the template, was used for profiling of the TCR beta VDJ and CDR3. TCRdb itself ran the reads through MiXCR, one entry per CDR3 protein. This table has 250,000 to 350,000 distinct CDR3 sequences, about 56% appearing once. These data originate in a study of CD8+CD57+ T cells in acquired aplastic anemia. At the level of the study: Recorded DNA amounts for sorted CD4+ and CD8+ cells had an average of approximately 3.2 ug.

Study-level points and caveats: Controls did not differ significantly from patients in CD8+ Simpson's diversity. Between patients and controls, about 30 CD8+ CDR3 sequences were found in common.

CDR1 is SGHTA, CDR2 FQGTGA, per germline. From its first to its last residue, the CDR3 has 17 amino acids. Sequenced input: sorted CD4+, CD8+, or CD8+CD57+ T cells (not recorded which) from PBMCs. This clonotype was sampled from a human donor with severe aplastic anemia or a healthy control (not recorded which). This chain uses TRBV7-3 with TRBJ2-3. The chain's CDR3 is CASSIYLCSVAEKAQYF.